The TCR beta chain under discussion was sequenced for a study of cytomegalovirus exposure and HLA in healthy donors. Regarding the study as a whole: Researchers counted around 180 TCR beta chains as cytomegalovirus-associated.

The PCR made use of 60 Vbeta and 13 Jbeta primers. Assay: immunoSEQ multiplex PCR; the TCRdb copy retains only in-frame clones and omits some. The table shows approximately 68,000 clones, with roughly four fifths occurring only once. For this clone: No antigen is known for it.

In germline, CDR1 is SEHNR, CDR2 FQNEAQ (reference sequence). CDR3 length equals 15 residues. Trimming pared 5 bases from V and 2 bases from J, leaving 13 bases between. This clonotype originated in a woman aged 25 to 39 in good health and CMV-seropositive. The chain has TRBV7-9 and TRBJ1-5, with D unclear. The sequenced material came from PBMCs. The CDR3 bases are TGTGCCAGCAGCCAATTTAATTCGGGCAATCAGCCCCAGCATTTT. This codes for CASSQFNSGNQPQHF.